This T cell receptor beta chain is from a study of OX40 agonist ivuxolimab in advanced cancers. On the study more broadly: Patients enrolled in dose escalation were diagnosed with hepatocellular carcinoma, melanoma, renal cell or head and neck cancer. Study-wide findings and caveats: The antigen specificity of the peripheral T cells (those that were expanded) was not determined.

CDR1 is SGHTA and CDR2 is FQGNSA in the germline V gene. CDR3 size: 14 residues. V dropped 5 bases and J dropped 5; count of bases not matched to a gene: 4. To note about this clone: Its antigen is currently unknown.

Some clones are missing from TCRdb's copy, which holds only in-frame ones; the method was immunoSEQ multiplex PCR. The top ten hold more than 1.2% of the sample, which has around 60,000 clones, 70% to 85% seen once. The receptor comes from an adult with an advanced solid tumor such as melanoma, head and neck, liver or kidney cancer. The sample in question was CD4+ or CD8+ T cells sorted from blood, obtained in a trial of the OX40 agonist ivuxolimab. The chain has TRBV7-2 and TRBJ2-1, with 9 bases identical to TRBD2. In DNA, the CDR3 is TGTGCCAGCAGCCGTAGCGGGAGACACAATGAGCAGTTCTTC. Residues: CASSRSGRHNEQFF.